Shown below are 8 T cell receptor beta chains from a single sample sequenced in a study of Graves' ophthalmopathy and Graves' hyperthyroidism. Amplification targeted the TCR beta CDR3 regions, with RNA transcripts as the source material. Amplification began with first-round RT-PCR using HTBI primers, then second-round multiplex PCR was performed. TCRdb analysed the multiplex PCR reads with MiXCR anew, one entry per CDR3 protein. The profile shows hundreds of thousands of distinct CDR3 sequences, about 38% of them singletons. Source material: peripheral blood. The receptors derive from an adult man with Graves' ophthalmopathy.

This clonotype has at least ten counts. The chain couples TRBV10-3 to TRBJ1-1; D may be TRBD1 (6 bases). CDR3 length: 13 residues. Germline V lookup: CDR1 ENHRY, CDR2 SYGVKD. V was clipped by 7 bases and J by 7 bases, with 16 bases between them. Here the CDR3 reads CAIMRRGGGEAFF. As DNA, the CDR3 is TGTGCCATCATGAGACGGGGAGGGGGTGAAGCTTTCTTT.

CDR3 nucleotides: TGCAGTGCTAGCTCGCGGGGGGCCCAAGAGACCCAGTACTTC. It encodes CSASSRGAQETQYF. This chain links TRBV20-1 with TRBJ2-5; TRBD2 agrees at 8 bases. With 3 bases clipped from V and 1 base from J, the junction kept 4 bases outside the gene matches. Germline V lookup: CDR1 DFQATT, CDR2 SNEGSKA (reference sequence). The CDR3 totals 14 residues.

The CDR3 sequence: CSVGDRGGNYGYTF. CDR3 nucleotides: TGCAGCGTTGGGGACAGGGGCGGTAACTATGGCTACACCTTC. The V gene is TRBV29-1, the J gene TRBJ1-2; 10 nucleotides match TRBD1. V dropped 4 bases and J dropped 1; count of bases not matched to a gene: 3. This CDR3 spans 14 amino acids. CDR1 and CDR2 from the germline V gene are SQVTM and ANQGSEA.

This clonotype was counted many times. The J gene is TRBJ2-5, the V gene TRBV9; D is perhaps TRBD1 (6 bases). V dropped 0 bases and J dropped 3 bases, with 12 bases sitting between them. This CDR3 is 15 amino acids long. The germline V gene encodes CDR1 SGDLS and CDR2 YYNGEE. CDR3 protein: CASSVGSGAEETQYF. The CDR3 DNA sequence: TGTGCCAGCAGCGTAGGCTCAGGGGCGGAAGAGACCCAGTACTTC.

The chain links TRBV25-1 to TRBJ1-6, with a weak D call TRBD1 (6 bases). The V gene's germline CDR1 is MGHDK and CDR2 SYGVNS. The CDR3 sequence is 15 residues long. Deletions cut 8 bases from V and 8 bases from J, with 19 bases between. CDR3 sequence reads: CASSTGHEGDSPLHF. CDR3 bases: TGTGCCAGCTCCACCGGACACGAGGGGGATTCACCCCTCCACTTT.

This clonotype appeared once. The rearrangement links TRBV19 to TRBJ2-2; 7 bases match TRBD2. The CDR3 has 13 residues. Per the germline V gene, CDR1 is LNHDA and CDR2 is SQIVND (reference sequence). V lost 6 bases and J lost 7; bases outside the gene matches: 5. This CDR3 reads CASSGGNLGELFF. For the CDR3, the DNA is TGTGCCAGTAGCGGGGGGAACCTCGGGGAGCTGTTTTTT.

Concerning this clonotype itself: Given a much more abundant clone one base away, this may be a read error. The conserved closing phenylalanine or tryptophan is absent in this CDR3, likely reflecting a read error. The chain has TRBV7-6 and TRBJ2-7; D gene ambiguous. The CDR3 runs 14 residues. The germline V gene encodes CDR1 SGHVS and CDR2 FNYEAQ. Trimming left V 5 bases short and J 5 bases short, with 16 bases between. The CDR3 spells CASSPPGPMDEQYL. The CDR3, as DNA: TGTGCCAGCAGCCCCCCGGGCCCCATGGACGAGCAGTACCTC.

This rearrangement joins TRBV19 to TRBJ2-7, with 7 nucleotides matching TRBD2. CDR1 is LNHDA and CDR2 is SQIVND in the germline V gene (reference sequence). The V segment lost 7 bases and the J segment 7 bases; nucleotides outside the gene matches: 13. The CDR3 runs 14 residues. Written as DNA, the CDR3 is TGTGCCAGTAACGAGGGAGGGTCGGCGTGGGAGCAGTACTTC. It is translated as CASNEGGSAWEQYF.